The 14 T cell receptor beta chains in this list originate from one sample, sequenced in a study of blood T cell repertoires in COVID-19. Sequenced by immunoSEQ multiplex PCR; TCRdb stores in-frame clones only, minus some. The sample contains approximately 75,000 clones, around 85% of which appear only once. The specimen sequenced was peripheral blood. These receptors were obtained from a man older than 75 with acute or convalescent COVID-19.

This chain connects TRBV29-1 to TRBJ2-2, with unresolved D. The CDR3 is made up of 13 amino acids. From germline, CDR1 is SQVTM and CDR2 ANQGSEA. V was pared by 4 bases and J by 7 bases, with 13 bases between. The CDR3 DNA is TGCAGCGTTGTTAACAGTCCGTACGGGGAGCTGTTTTTT. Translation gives CSVVNSPYGELFF.

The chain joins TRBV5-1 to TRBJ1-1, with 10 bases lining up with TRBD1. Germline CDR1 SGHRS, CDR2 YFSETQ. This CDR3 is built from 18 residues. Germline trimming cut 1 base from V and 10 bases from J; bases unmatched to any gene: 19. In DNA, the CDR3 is TGCGCCAGCAGCTTGAGTCCCGGGACAGGGGATTGGAGGTCGGCAGCTTTCTTT. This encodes CASSLSPGTGDWRSAAFF.

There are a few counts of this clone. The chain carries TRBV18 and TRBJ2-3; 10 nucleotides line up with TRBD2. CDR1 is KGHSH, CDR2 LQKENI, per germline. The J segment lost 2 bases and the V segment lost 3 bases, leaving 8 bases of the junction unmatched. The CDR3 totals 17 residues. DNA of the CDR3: TGTGCCAGCTCACCGATGCAACTAGCGGGGAACACAGATACGCAGTATTTT. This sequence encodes CASSPMQLAGNTDTQYF. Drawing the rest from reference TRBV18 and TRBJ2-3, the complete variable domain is NAGVMQNPRHLVRRRGQEARLRCSPMKGHSHVYWYRQLPEEGLKFMVYLQKENIIDESGMPKERFSAEFPKEGPSILRIQQVVRGDSAAYFCASSPMQLAGNTDTQYFGPGTRLTVL.

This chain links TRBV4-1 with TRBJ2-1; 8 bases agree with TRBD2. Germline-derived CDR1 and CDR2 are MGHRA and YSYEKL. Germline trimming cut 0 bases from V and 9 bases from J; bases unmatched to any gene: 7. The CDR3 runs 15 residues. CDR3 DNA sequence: TGCGCCAGCAGCCAAGATGTGAGCGGGAGCTTTGAGCAGTTCTTC. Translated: CASSQDVSGSFEQFF.

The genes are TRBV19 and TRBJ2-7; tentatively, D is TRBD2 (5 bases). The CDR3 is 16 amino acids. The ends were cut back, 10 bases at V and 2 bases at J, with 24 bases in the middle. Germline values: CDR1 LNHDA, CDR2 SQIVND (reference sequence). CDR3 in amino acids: CATHPGSAVGTYEQYF. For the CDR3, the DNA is TGTGCCACCCACCCGGGGTCAGCGGTGGGAACCTACGAGCAGTACTTC.

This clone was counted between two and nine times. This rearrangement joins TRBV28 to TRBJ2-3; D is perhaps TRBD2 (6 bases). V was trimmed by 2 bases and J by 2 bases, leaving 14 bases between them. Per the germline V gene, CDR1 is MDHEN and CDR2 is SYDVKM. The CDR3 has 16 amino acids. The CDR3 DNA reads TGTGCCAGCAGTTTAGAGGTTAAGCGGGCCACAGATACGCAGTATTTT. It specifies CASSLEVKRATDTQYF.

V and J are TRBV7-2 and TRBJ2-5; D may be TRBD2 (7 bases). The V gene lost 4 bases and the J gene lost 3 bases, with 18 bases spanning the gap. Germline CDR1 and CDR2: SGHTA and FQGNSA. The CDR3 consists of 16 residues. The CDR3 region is CASSSGGGGREETQYF. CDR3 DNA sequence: TGTGCCAGCAGCTCCGGAGGGGGGGGTCGGGAAGAGACCCAGTACTTC.

CDR3 in DNA: TGTGCCAGCAGCTTCGGGACAGGGGATCGGTCGGAGACCCAGTACTTC. Its translation is CASSFGTGDRSETQYF. The chain uses TRBV7-9 and TRBJ2-5; 10 bases agree with TRBD1. V shed 3 bases and J 5 bases; nucleotides not matched to a gene: 9. In germline, CDR1 is SEHNR, CDR2 FQNEAQ (reference sequence). The CDR3 is 16 amino acids. The full variable domain, with the rest looked up from reference TRBV7-9 and TRBJ2-5, is DTGVSQNPRHKITKRGQNVTFRCDPISEHNRLYWYRQTLGQGPEFLTYFQNEAQLEKSRLLSDRFSAERPKGSFSTLEIQRTEQGDSAMYLCASSFGTGDRSETQYFGPGTRLLVL.

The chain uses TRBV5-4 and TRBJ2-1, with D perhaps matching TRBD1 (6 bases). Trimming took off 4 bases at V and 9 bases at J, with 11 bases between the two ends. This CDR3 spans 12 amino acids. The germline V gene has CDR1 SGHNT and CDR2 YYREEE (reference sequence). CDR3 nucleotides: TGTGCCAGCAGCGAACAGGGAAGTGAGCAGTTCTTC. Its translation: CASSEQGSEQFF.

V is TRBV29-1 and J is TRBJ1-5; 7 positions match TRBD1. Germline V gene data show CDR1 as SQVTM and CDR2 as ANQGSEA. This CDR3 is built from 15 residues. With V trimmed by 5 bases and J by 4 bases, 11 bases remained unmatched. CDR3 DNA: TGCAGCGTTTTAGTAGACAGGGAAATAAATCAGCCCCAGCATTTT. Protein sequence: CSVLVDREINQPQHF.

CDR3 protein: CASRPDQGEQYF. Here the CDR3 DNA reads TGTGCCAGCAGACCCGACCAGGGCGAGCAGTACTTC. The J gene is TRBJ2-7, the V gene TRBV7-2, with D perhaps TRBD1 (5 bases). Germline CDR1 and CDR2: SGHTA and FQGNSA. CDR3 length equals 12 residues. V was trimmed by 6 bases and J by 6 bases, leaving 12 bases between them.

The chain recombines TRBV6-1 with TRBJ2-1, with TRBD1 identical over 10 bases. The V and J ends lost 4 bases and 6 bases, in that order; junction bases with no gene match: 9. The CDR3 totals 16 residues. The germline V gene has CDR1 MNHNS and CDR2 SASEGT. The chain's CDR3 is CASSVTGTGVGNEQFF. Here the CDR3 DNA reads TGTGCCAGCAGTGTAACCGGGACAGGGGTAGGCAATGAGCAGTTCTTC.

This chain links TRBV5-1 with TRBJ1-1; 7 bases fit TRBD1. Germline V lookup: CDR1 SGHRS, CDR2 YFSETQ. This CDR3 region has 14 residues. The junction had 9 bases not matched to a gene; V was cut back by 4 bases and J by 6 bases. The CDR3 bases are TGCGCCAGCAGCCCCAGGACAGGAGGACCTGAAGCTTTCTTT. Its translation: CASSPRTGGPEAFF.

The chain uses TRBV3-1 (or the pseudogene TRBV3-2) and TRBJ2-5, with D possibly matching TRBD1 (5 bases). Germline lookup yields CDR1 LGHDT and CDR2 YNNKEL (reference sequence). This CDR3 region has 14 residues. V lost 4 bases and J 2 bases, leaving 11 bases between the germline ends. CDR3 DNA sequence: TGTGCCAGCAGCCCAGGGCCCATACAAGAGACCCAGTACTTC. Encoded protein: CASSPGPIQETQYF.